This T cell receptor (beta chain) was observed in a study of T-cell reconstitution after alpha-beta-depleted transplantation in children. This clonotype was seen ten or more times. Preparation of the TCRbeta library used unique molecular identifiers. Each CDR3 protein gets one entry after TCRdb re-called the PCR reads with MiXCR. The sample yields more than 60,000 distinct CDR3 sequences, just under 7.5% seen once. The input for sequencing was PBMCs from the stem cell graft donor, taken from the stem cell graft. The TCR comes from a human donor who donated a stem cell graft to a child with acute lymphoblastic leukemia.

CDR3 DNA: TGTGCCAGCAGCTCAGACAGGTTCCAAGAGACCCAGTACTTC. Its protein is CASSSDRFQETQYF. The chain joins TRBV13 to TRBJ2-5, with a weak D call TRBD1 (6 bases). The CDR3 is 14 amino acids. Germline values: CDR1 PRHDT, CDR2 FYEKMQ (reference sequence). The ends were cut back, 4 bases at V and 1 base at J, with 10 bases in the middle.